This T cell receptor beta chain is from a study of Ad26.COV2.S vaccination and SARS-CoV-2 variants. Study-wide background: Participant was drawn from the COV1001 Ad26.COV2.S trial arm. Findings and limits, study-wide: The placebo group had lower spike-specific TCR breadth than the vaccine recipients did. Across vaccine and placebo recipients, the breadth of non-spike TCRs was similar.

With 7 bases removed from V and 5 bases from J, the gap between germline ends came to 18 bases. Per germline, CDR1 SQVTM and CDR2 ANQGSEA. The CDR3 has 14 residues. To note about this clone: The antigen remains undetermined.

Assay used: immunoSEQ multiplex PCR; TCRdb lists only in-frame clones, some missing. The repertoire includes about 350,000 clones, roughly 89% of them detected once, and approximately 5% sits in the top ten. This sample's treatment: 15 to 20 received Ad26.COV2.S at low or high dose, single or two shots; several received placebo; per-sample allocation not given. Samples came from day 63 after the first vaccine or placebo injection. Built on an Ad26 vector, the vaccine expressed Wuhan-strain SARS-CoV-2 spike. The sequences come from peripheral blood, collected in a trial of Ad26.COV2.S vaccine versus placebo. The sequence came from a person between 18 and 65 years old who received the Ad26.COV2.S COVID-19 vaccine or a placebo. V usage is TRBV29-1 and J usage is TRBJ2-1; possibly TRBD2 for D (5 bases). The CDR3 spells CSALALASNNEQFF. As DNA, the CDR3 is TGCAGCGCCCTAGCCCTCGCGAGCAACAATGAGCAGTTCTTC.